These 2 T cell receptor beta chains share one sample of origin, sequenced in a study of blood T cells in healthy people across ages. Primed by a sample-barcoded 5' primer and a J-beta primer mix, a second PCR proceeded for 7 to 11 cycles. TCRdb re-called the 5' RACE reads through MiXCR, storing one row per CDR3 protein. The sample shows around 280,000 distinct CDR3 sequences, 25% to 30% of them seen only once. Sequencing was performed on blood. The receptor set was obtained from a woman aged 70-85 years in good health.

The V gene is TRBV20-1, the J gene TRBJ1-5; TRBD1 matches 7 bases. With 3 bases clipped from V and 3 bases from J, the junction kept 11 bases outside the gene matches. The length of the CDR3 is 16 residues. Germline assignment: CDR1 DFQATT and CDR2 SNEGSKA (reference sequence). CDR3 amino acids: CSASPTGRGNNQPQHF. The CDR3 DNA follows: TGCAGTGCTAGTCCGACAGGGCGAGGAAACAATCAGCCCCAGCATTTT.

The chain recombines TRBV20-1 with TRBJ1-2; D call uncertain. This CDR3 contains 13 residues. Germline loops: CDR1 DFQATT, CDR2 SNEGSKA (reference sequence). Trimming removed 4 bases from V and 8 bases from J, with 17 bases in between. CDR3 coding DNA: TGCAGTGCTATCACGGACCGTTTCTTCGGCTACACCTTC. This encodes CSAITDRFFGYTF.